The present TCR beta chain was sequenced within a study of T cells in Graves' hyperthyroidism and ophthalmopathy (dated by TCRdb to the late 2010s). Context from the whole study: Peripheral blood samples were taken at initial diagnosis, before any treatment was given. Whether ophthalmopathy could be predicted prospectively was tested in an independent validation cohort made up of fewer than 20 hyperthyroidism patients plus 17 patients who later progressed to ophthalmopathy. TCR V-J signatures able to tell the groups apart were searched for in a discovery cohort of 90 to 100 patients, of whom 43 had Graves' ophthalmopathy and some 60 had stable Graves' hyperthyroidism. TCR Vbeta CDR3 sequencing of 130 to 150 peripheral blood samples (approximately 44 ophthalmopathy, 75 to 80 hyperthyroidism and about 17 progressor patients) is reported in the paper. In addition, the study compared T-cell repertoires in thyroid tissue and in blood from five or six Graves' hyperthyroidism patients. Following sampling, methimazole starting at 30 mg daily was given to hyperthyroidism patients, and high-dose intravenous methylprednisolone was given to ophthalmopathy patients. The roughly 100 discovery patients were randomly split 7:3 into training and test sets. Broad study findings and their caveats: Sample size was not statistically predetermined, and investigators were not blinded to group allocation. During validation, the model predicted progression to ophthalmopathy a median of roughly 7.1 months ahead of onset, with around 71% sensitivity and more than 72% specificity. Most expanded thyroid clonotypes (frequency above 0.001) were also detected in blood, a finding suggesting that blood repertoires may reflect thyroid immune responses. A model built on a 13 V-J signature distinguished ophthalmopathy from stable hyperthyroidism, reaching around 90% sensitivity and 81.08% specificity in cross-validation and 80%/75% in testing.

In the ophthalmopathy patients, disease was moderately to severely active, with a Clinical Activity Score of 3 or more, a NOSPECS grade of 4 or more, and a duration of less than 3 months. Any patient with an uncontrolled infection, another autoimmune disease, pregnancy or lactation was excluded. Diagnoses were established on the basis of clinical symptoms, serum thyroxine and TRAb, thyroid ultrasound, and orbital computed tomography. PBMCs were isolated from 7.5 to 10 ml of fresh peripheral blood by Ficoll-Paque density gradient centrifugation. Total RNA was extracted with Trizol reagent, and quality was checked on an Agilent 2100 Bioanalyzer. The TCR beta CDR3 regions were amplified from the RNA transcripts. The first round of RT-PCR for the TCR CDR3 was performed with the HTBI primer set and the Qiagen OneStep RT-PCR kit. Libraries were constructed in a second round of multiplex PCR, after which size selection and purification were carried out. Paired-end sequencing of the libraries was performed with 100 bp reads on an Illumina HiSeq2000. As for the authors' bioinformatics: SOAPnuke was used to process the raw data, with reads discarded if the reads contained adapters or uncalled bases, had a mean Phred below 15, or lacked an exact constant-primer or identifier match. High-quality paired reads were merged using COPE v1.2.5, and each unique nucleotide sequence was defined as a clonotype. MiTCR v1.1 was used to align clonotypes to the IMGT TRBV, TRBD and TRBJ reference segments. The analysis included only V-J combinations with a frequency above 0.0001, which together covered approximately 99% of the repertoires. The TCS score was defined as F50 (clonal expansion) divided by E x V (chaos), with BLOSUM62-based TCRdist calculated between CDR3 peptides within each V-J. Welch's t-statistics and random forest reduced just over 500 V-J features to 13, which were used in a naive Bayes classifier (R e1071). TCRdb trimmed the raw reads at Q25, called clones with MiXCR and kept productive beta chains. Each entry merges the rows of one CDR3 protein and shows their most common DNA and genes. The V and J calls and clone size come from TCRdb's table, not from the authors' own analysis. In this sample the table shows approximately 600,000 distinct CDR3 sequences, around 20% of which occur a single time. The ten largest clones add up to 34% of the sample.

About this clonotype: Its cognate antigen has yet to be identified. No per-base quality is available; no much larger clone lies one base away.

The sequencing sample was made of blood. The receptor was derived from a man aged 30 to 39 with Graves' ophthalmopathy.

The DNA is TGTGCCAGCAGTTTTCGGACGGCTAGCACAGATACGCAGTATTTT. Translated, it gives CASSFRTASTDTQYF. Recombination joined TRBV2 with TRBJ2-3; the D gene remains uncertain. The CDR3 measures 15 amino acids from cysteine to phenylalanine. This entry keeps only the CDR3 DNA: 45 bases, framed from base 1. The germline ends are 12 bases apart after V is trimmed by 5 bases and J by 0 bases. The CDR1 and CDR2 encoded by the germline V gene are SNHLY and FYNNEI.